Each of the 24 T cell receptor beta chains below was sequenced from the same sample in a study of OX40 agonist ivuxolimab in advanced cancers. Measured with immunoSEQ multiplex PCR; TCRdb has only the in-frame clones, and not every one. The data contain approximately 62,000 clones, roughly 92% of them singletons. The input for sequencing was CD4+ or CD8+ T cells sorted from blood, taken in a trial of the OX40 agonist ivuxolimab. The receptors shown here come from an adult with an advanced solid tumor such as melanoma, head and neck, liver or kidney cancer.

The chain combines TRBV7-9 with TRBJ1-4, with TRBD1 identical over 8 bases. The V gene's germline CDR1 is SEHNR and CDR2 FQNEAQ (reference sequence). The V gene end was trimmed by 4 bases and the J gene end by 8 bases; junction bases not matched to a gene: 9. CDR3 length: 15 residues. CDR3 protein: CASSSTDRAWEKLFF. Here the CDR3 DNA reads TGTGCCAGCAGCTCGACGGACAGGGCTTGGGAAAAACTGTTTTTT.

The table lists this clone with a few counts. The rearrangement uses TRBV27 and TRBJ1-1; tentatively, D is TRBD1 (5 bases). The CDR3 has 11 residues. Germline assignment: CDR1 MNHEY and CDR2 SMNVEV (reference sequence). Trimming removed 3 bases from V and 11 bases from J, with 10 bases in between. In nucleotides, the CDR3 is TGTGCCAGCAGTTTGGGGGGTGAGGCTTTCTTT. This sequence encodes CASSLGGEAFF.

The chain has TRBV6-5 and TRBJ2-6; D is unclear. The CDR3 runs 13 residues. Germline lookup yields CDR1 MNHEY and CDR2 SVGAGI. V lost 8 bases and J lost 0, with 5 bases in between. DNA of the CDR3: TGTGCCAGCTCCCTCTCTGGGGCCAACGTCCTGACTTTC. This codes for CASSLSGANVLTF.

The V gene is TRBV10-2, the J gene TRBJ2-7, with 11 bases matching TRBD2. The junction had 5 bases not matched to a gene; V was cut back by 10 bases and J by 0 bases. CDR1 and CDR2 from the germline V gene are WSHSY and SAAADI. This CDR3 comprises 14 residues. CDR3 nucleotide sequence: TGCGCCACCGGGACTAGCGGACCCTCCTACGAGCAGTACTTC. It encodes CATGTSGPSYEQYF.

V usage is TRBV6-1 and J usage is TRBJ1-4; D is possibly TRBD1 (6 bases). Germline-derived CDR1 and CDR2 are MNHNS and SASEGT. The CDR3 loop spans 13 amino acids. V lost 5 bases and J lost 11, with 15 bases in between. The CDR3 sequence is CASSRDTSYKLFF. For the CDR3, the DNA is TGTGCCAGCAGTCGGGACACATCTTATAAACTGTTTTTT.

Here the CDR3 DNA reads TGTGCCAGTAGTATCCGGGACAGCGGGAACACTGAAGCTTTCTTT. Amino acids: CASSIRDSGNTEAFF. The rearrangement joins TRBV19 to TRBJ1-1; 7 bases map to TRBD1. J gave up 1 base and V 3 bases, and 5 bases lay outside the gene matches. The CDR3 has 15 residues. CDR1 and CDR2 (germline): LNHDA, SQIVND (reference sequence).

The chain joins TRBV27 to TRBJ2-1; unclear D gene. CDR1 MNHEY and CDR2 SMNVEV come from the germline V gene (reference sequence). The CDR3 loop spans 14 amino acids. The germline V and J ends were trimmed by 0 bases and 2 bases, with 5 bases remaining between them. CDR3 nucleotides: TGTGCCAGCAGTTTATCGGGCGCCTACAATGAGCAGTTCTTC. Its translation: CASSLSGAYNEQFF.

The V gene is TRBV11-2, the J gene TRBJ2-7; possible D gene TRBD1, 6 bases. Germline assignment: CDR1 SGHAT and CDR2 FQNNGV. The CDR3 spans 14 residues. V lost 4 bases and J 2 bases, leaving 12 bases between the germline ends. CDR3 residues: CASSSRDRTYEQYF. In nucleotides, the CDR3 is TGTGCCAGCAGCTCCCGAGACAGGACCTACGAGCAGTACTTC.

The CDR3 reads CASRDLAEPFYNEQFF. The CDR3, as DNA: TGTGCCAGCAGGGACTTAGCGGAGCCCTTCTACAATGAGCAGTTCTTC. This sequence joins TRBV2 and TRBJ2-1; TRBD2 might be the D (6 bases). CDR1 and CDR2 from the germline V gene are SNHLY and FYNNEI. The CDR3 loop spans 16 amino acids. Trimming removed 6 bases from V and 3 bases from J, with 18 bases in between.

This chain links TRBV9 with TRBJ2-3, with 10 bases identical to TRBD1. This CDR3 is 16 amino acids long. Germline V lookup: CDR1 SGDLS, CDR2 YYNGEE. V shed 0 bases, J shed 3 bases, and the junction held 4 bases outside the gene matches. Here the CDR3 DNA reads TGTGCCAGCAGCGTAGGGACAGGGGGACGAACAGATACGCAGTATTTT. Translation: CASSVGTGGRTDTQYF.

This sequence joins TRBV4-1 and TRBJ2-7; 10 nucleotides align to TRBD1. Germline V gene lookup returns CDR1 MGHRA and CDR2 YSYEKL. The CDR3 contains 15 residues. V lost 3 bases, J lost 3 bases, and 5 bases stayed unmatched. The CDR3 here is CASSQEGTGDYEQYF. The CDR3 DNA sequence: TGCGCCAGCAGCCAGGAAGGGACAGGGGACTACGAGCAGTACTTC.

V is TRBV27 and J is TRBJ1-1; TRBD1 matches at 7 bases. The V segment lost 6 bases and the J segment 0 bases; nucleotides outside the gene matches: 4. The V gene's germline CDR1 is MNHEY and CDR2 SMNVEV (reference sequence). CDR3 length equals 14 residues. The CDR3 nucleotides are TGTGCCAGCAGGCTAGGGACAGTGAACACTGAAGCTTTCTTT. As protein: CASRLGTVNTEAFF.

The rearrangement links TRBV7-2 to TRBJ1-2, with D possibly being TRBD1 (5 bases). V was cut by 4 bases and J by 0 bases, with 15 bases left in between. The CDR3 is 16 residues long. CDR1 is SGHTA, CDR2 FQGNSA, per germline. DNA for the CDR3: TGTGCCAGCAGCTATATTCAGGCGGGGGCTAACTATGGCTACACCTTC. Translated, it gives CASSYIQAGANYGYTF.

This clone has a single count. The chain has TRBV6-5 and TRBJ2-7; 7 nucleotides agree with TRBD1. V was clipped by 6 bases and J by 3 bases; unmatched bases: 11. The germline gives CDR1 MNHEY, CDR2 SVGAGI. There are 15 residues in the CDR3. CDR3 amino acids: CASSVTGTDHYEQYF. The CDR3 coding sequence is TGTGCCAGCAGCGTTACCGGGACAGATCACTACGAGCAGTACTTC.

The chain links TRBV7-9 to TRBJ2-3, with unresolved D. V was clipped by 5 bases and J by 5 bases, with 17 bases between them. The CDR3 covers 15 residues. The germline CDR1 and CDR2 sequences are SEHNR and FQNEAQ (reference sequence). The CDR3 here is CASSPASRSGDTQYF. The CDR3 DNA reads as TGTGCCAGCAGCCCAGCGTCCCGGTCGGGAGATACGCAGTATTTT.

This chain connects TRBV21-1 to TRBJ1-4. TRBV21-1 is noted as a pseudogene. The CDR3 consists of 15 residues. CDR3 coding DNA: TGTGCCAGCAGGCCTCTCCGGGGGCTAAGGGAAAAACTGTTTTTT. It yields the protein CASRPLRGLREKLFF.

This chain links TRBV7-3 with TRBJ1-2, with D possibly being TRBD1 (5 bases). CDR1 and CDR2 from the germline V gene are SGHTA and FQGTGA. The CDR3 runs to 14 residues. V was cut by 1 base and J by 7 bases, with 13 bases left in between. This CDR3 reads CASSLNAGTTGYTF. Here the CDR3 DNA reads TGTGCCAGCAGCTTAAATGCAGGGACGACTGGCTACACCTTC.

The CDR3 reads CASSTHPDGSYGTYEQYF. CDR3 bases: TGTGCCAGTAGTACACACCCGGACGGATCCTATGGGACCTACGAGCAGTACTTC. The V call is TRBV19, the J call TRBJ2-7; D is unresolved. V gave up 4 bases and J gave up 2 bases, with 24 bases separating them. Germline-derived CDR1 and CDR2 are LNHDA and SQIVND (reference sequence). The CDR3 is 18 residues long.

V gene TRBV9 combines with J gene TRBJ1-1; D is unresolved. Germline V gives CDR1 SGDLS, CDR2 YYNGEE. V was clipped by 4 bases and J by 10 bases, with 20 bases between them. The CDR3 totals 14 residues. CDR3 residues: CASSSPVGEGGAFF. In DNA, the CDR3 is TGTGCCAGCAGCTCTCCCGTTGGGGAGGGAGGAGCTTTCTTT.

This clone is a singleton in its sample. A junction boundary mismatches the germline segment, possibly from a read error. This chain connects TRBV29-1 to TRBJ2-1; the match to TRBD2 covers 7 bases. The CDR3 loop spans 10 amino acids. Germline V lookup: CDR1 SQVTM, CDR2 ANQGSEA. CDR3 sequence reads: CSVESGGWIF. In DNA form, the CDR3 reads TGCAGCGTTGAGTCGGGGGGATGGATCTTC.

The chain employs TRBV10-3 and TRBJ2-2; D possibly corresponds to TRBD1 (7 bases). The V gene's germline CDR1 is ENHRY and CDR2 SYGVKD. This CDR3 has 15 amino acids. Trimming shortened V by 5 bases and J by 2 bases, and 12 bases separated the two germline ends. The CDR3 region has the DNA TGTGCCATCAGTCTGCGGGACAGTAACACCGGGGAGCTGTTTTTT. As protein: CAISLRDSNTGELFF.

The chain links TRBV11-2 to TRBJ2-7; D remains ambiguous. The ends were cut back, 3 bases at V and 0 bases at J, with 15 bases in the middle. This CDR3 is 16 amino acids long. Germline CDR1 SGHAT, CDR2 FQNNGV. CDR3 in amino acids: CASSFPPLGHSYEQYF. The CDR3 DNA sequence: TGTGCCAGCAGCTTCCCTCCGCTAGGGCACTCCTACGAGCAGTACTTC.

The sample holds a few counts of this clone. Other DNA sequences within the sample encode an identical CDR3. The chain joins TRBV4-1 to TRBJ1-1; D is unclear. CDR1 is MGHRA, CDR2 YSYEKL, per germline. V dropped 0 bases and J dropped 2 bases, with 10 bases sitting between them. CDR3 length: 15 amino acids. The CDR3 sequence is CASSQEGAGNTEAFF. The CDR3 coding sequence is TGCGCCAGCAGCCAAGAAGGTGCGGGTAACACTGAAGCTTTCTTT.

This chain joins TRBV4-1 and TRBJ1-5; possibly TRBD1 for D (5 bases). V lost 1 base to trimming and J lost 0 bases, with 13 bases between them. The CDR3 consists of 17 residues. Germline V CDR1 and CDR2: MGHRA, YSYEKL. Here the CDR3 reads CASSQAEGLFSNQPQHF. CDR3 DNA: TGCGCCAGCAGCCAAGCGGAGGGGCTTTTTAGCAATCAGCCCCAGCATTTT.